The 24 T cell receptor beta chains below were found in one sample sequenced in a study of T cell repertoires in cytomegalovirus infection. TCRdb re-derived calls from the reads in MiXCR, one entry per CDR3 protein. The sample yields 350,000 to 550,000 distinct CDR3 sequences, approximately 32% seen once. The sequenced material came from PBMCs. These receptors were collected from a human donor in good health (CMV status not recorded). Some clones in this sample may be carry-over from other donors' samples.

This clonotype appeared many times. The chain uses TRBV7-2 and TRBJ2-2, with D possibly being TRBD1 or TRBD2 (6 bases each). The CDR3 is made up of 15 amino acids. V was cut by 7 bases and J by 4 bases, with 16 bases left in between. Germline loops: CDR1 SGHTA, CDR2 FQGNSA. The CDR3 DNA reads as TGTGCCAGCATCCAGTGGGGGGCCGGCACCGGGGAGCTGTTTTTT. This encodes CASIQWGAGTGELFF.

V usage is TRBV2 and J usage is TRBJ2-3; TRBD2 matches 10 bases. Germline V lookup: CDR1 SNHLY, CDR2 FYNNEI. The V gene end was trimmed by 4 bases and the J gene end by 4 bases; junction bases not matched to a gene: 2. The CDR3 covers 14 residues. The CDR3 region has the DNA TGTGCCAGCAGTGTAGCGGGGGGTGCAGATACGCAGTATTTT. It translates to CASSVAGGADTQYF.

This clonotype was detected only a few times. This chain connects TRBV12-3 or TRBV12-4 to TRBJ2-5; a possible D gene is TRBD2 (7 bases). The CDR3 sequence is 15 residues long. Trimming cost V 8 bases and J 5 bases, with 21 bases left between them. CDR3 DNA: TGTGCCAGCCGCCTGGGAGGGGGGGGAGTGGAGACCCAGTACTTC. It codes for CASRLGGGGVETQYF.

This clonotype was counted many times. The chain links TRBV7-7 to TRBJ2-5; no definite D call. There are 13 residues in the CDR3. Germline V gene data show CDR1 as SSHAT and CDR2 as FNYEAQ (reference sequence). V was pared by 1 base and J by 2 bases, with 5 bases between. The chain's CDR3 is CASSLVEQETQYF. For the CDR3, the DNA is TGTGCCAGCAGCTTAGTAGAGCAAGAGACCCAGTACTTC.

This rearrangement joins TRBV9 to TRBJ2-1; 13 positions match TRBD2. Germline V lookup: CDR1 SGDLS, CDR2 YYNGEE. The CDR3 is 17 amino acids. J gave up 12 bases and V 4 bases, and 16 bases lay outside the gene matches. CDR3 DNA sequence: TGTGCCAGCAGCCCCAAACTAGCGGGGGGGCCAGCGGCGGGGCAGTTCTTC. Residues: CASSPKLAGGPAAGQFF.

The J gene is TRBJ2-1, the V gene TRBV4-1; possibly TRBD2 for D (6 bases). Trimming removed 1 base at V and 4 bases at J, with 11 bases between. The CDR3 loop spans 15 amino acids. The germline V gene has CDR1 MGHRA and CDR2 YSYEKL. CDR3 sequence: CASSQVAVIYNEQFF. The CDR3 region has the DNA TGCGCCAGCAGCCAAGTAGCGGTTATTTACAATGAGCAGTTCTTC.

The sample holds a few counts of this clonotype. The chain is built from TRBV10-2 and TRBJ1-4; no reliable D call. Germline V lookup: CDR1 WSHSY, CDR2 SAAADI. V was pared by 2 bases and J by 5 bases, with 0 bases between. CDR3 length: 11 amino acids. The CDR3, as DNA: TGCGCCAGCAGTGAGAATGAAAAACTGTTTTTT. It codes for CASSENEKLFF.

This chain connects TRBV7-2 to TRBJ2-5, with D unclear. Trimming took 5 bases from V and 10 from J, leaving 17 bases between them. The germline gives CDR1 SGHTA, CDR2 FQGNSA. The CDR3 extends over 13 amino acids. The CDR3 loop is CASSLDPGRGQYF. CDR3 bases: TGTGCCAGCAGCCTCGATCCCGGTCGAGGCCAGTACTTC.

The chain joins TRBV6-2 or TRBV6-3 to TRBJ2-7; TRBD1 is a possible D gene (6 bases). Trimming took off 5 bases at V and 3 bases at J, with 11 bases between the two ends. The CDR3 is 13 amino acids. The V gene's germline CDR1 is MNHEY and CDR2 SVGEGT. The CDR3 reads CASSHRQDYEQYF. The CDR3 DNA reads as TGTGCCAGCAGTCACCGACAGGACTACGAGCAGTACTTC.

CDR3 region: CASSIAGWQQEILNTEAFF. DNA for the CDR3: TGTGCCAGTAGTATTGCGGGATGGCAGCAGGAAATTTTGAACACTGAAGCTTTCTTT. The gene calls are TRBV19 and TRBJ1-1, with no clear D. The CDR3 extends over 19 amino acids. Per the germline V gene, CDR1 is LNHDA and CDR2 is SQIVND (reference sequence). Trimming removed 3 bases at V and 0 bases at J, with 23 bases between.

This clonotype came up many times. The chain recombines TRBV6-2 or TRBV6-3 with TRBJ1-5; the D is unclear. Germline CDR1 reads MNHEY; CDR2 reads SVGEGT. The V and J ends lost 4 bases and 2 bases respectively, with 15 bases between them. CDR3 length equals 16 residues. The CDR3 is CASSWPGAGGNQPQHF. The CDR3 nucleotides are TGTGCCAGCAGTTGGCCTGGCGCCGGTGGCAATCAGCCCCAGCATTTT.

In the case of this clonotype: A read error is possible here, since a much larger clone lies one base away. The gene calls are TRBV7-2 and TRBJ1-2; D ambiguous. V was cut by 1 base and J by 9 bases, with 15 bases left in between. Germline V gene lookup returns CDR1 SGHTA and CDR2 FQGNSA. The CDR3 is made up of 14 amino acids. In nucleotides, the CDR3 is TGTGCCAGCAGCTTAGAGCCAGGCTCTGATTGCTACACCTTC. Protein sequence: CASSLEPGSDCYTF.

Regarding this clonotype: Just one base apart from a much larger clone, this may be a read error. The rearrangement uses TRBV7-2 and TRBJ2-7; D is perhaps TRBD1 (5 bases). CDR1 and CDR2 from the germline V gene are SGHTA and FQGNSA. The CDR3 loop spans 15 amino acids. Trimming removed 5 bases at V and 5 bases at J, with 19 bases between. In DNA form, the CDR3 reads TGTGCCAGCAGCACAAGGACAAGGGGCTTCAACGAGCAGTACTTC. It translates to CASSTRTRGFNEQYF.

This chain links TRBV28 with TRBJ1-1, with 10 bases lining up with TRBD1. Germline CDR1 reads MDHEN; CDR2 reads SYDVKM. Trimming removed 10 bases from V and 3 bases from J; junction bases left unmatched: 2. The length of the CDR3 is 12 residues. CDR3 in DNA: TGTGCCACAGGACAGGGGGACACTGAAGCTTTCTTT. It specifies CATGQGDTEAFF.

This clonotype came up many times. The chain couples TRBV6-2 or TRBV6-3 to TRBJ1-5, with D possibly TRBD1 on 6 matching bases. V was trimmed by 6 bases and J by 3 bases, leaving 9 bases between them. The CDR3 is 13 amino acids. Per the germline V gene, CDR1 is MNHEY and CDR2 is SVGEGT. In DNA, the CDR3 is TGTGCCAGCAGGAGGGGGGCCAATCAGCCCCAGCATTTT. Translating it yields CASRRGANQPQHF.

This clonotype was picked up a small number of times. The chain uses TRBV11-2 and TRBJ2-2, with TRBD1 identical over 9 bases. J lost 7 bases, V lost 2 bases, and 8 bases had no gene match. The CDR3 length is 16 residues. Per germline, CDR1 SGHAT and CDR2 FQNNGV. The CDR3 DNA sequence: TGTGCCAGCAGCTTATCCTACAGGGGGCTTAACGGGGAGCTGTTTTTT. This encodes CASSLSYRGLNGELFF.

The chain joins TRBV7-8 to TRBJ2-7; D unresolved. The CDR3 totals 13 residues. Trimming cost V 2 bases and J 2 bases, with 7 bases left between them. Germline assignment: CDR1 SGHVS and CDR2 FQNEAQ. CDR3 protein: CASSLSRTYEQYF. DNA of the CDR3: TGTGCCAGCAGCTTATCTCGGACCTACGAGCAGTACTTC.

The chain combines TRBV19 with TRBJ1-1; D unresolved. There are 13 residues in the CDR3. The germline gives CDR1 LNHDA, CDR2 SQIVND (reference sequence). The V end was cut by 11 bases, the J end by 4 bases, with 17 bases between. CDR3 sequence reads: CASQIGRGTEAFF. The CDR3 region has the DNA TGTGCCTCCCAGATTGGGCGGGGCACTGAAGCTTTCTTT.

As regards this clonotype: No conserved phenylalanine or tryptophan ends this CDR3, so it is likely a read error. The chain employs TRBV30 and TRBJ1-6; 10 nucleotides align to TRBD1. The ends lost 5 bases at V and 7 bases at J; junction bases unmatched: 2. The CDR3 has 13 residues. Germline CDR1 reads GTSNPN; CDR2 reads SVGIG (reference sequence). The CDR3, as DNA: TGTGCCTGGGCGGACAGGGGGAATTCACCCCTCCACTTA. Amino acids: CAWADRGNSPLHL.

This chain connects TRBV6-1 to TRBJ2-3, with no clear D. V was trimmed by 3 bases and J by 0 bases, leaving 7 bases between them. The CDR3 consists of 14 residues. Germline lookup yields CDR1 MNHNS and CDR2 SASEGT. The CDR3 region is CASSEFFSTDTQYF. CDR3 sequence (DNA): TGTGCCAGCAGTGAGTTCTTCAGCACAGATACGCAGTATTTT.

The chain carries TRBV12-3 or TRBV12-4 and TRBJ2-7, with a weak D call TRBD2 (6 bases). V shed 3 bases and J shed 2 bases, with 11 bases lying between them. CDR3 length: 14 residues. In nucleotides, the CDR3 is TGTGCCAGCAGTTTTGGGGGACTTCCCTACGAGCAGTACTTC. Amino acid sequence: CASSFGGLPYEQYF.

This clonotype was detected a few times. CDR3 DNA sequence: TGTGCCAGCACTCAACGGACCACTTCCTACGAGCAGTACTTC. Protein sequence: CASTQRTTSYEQYF. The chain is built from TRBV2 and TRBJ2-7; D uncertain. Between the trimmed V and J ends, which lost 7 bases and 1 base, there was a span of 14 bases. CDR3 length equals 14 residues. Germline CDR1 and CDR2: SNHLY and FYNNEI.

This clonotype was detected only a few times. The chain couples TRBV6-8 to TRBJ1-3; D may be TRBD1 (6 bases). Germline V gene data show CDR1 as MNHGY and CDR2 as SAAAGT. Trimming took off 6 bases at V and 1 base at J, with 7 bases between the two ends. CDR3 size: 13 residues. The CDR3 protein is CASRQGSGNTIYF. The DNA for the CDR3 is TGTGCCAGCAGACAGGGATCTGGAAACACCATATATTTT.

The chain carries TRBV7-3 and TRBJ2-1; 13 positions agree with TRBD2. Germline V gene lookup returns CDR1 SGHTA and CDR2 FQGTGA. This CDR3 has 19 residues. Trimming removed 1 base from V and 0 bases from J; junction bases left unmatched: 6. CDR3 nucleotides: TGTGCCAGCAGCTTAAGGACTAGCGGGGGCCGTAACTCCTACAATGAGCAGTTCTTC. Amino acid sequence: CASSLRTSGGRNSYNEQFF.